Listed below are T cell receptor beta chains from one sample, sequenced in a study of T-cell memory formation after mild COVID-19. One entry per CDR3 protein, called by TCRdb with MiXCR from the 5' RACE reads. The data contain under 200,000 distinct CDR3 sequences, 25% to 40% of them seen just once; the ten biggest clones take up more than 10%. The sequencing input was PBMCs or a T cell subset sorted from them (not recorded which). The receptors shown here come from an adult woman who had mild COVID-19 (a few samples of this study predate the infection). Cell type and time point are not known. CDR3s include the opening cysteine and the closing phenylalanine or tryptophan. A D gene is named only where the DNA matches it firmly. Rows may omit the clone size; those that give it use once, few, many or a size class.

D gene,CDR3 length,V gene,J gene,clone size,CDR3 DNA,CDR3 protein
-,16,TRBV7-9,TRBJ2-1,-,TGTGCCAGCAGCAGAGACGGGACTCCAGAATACAATGAGCAGTTCTTC,CASSRDGTPEYNEQFF
-,13,TRBV29-1,TRBJ2-7,-,TGCAGCGTTGATGATGCAGGGGCCTACGAGCAGTACTTC,CSVDDAGAYEQYF
-,17,TRBV20-1,TRBJ1-1,few,TGCAGTGCTAGGGATGGACAGAAACATTTTACGAACACTGAAGCTTTCTTT,CSARDGQKHFTNTEAFF
-,12,TRBV11-2,TRBJ2-1,-,TGTGCCAGCCCTGGGGGGAACAATGAGCAGTTCTTC,CASPGGNNEQFF
TRBD2,13,TRBV6-2/TRBV6-3,TRBJ2-3,-,TGTGCCAGCACTTTAGCGGGAAAGGATACGCAGTATTTT,CASTLAGKDTQYF
-,15,TRBV5-1,TRBJ1-1,-,TGCGCCAGCAGCTTAACCGACCGTATGAACACTGAAGCTTTCTTT,CASSLTDRMNTEAFF
-,13,TRBV24-1,TRBJ2-2,-,TGTGCCACCGGGACATTGCATGGCGGGGAGCTGTTTTTT,CATGTLHGGELFF
-,12,TRBV20-1,TRBJ2-7,few,TGCAGTGCCAGTGCCCCAACCAAGGAGCAGTACTTC,CSASAPTKEQYF
TRBD1,13,TRBV25-1,TRBJ2-7,few,TGTGCCAGCAGTACGACAGGGATCTACGAGCAGTACTTC,CASSTTGIYEQYF
-,12,TRBV12-3/TRBV12-4,TRBJ2-1,-,TGTGCCAGCAGACCATCGATAGCGGAGCAGTTCTTC,CASRPSIAEQFF
-,13,TRBV7-8,TRBJ2-2,few,TGTGCCAGCAGCTTGAAGCGTACCGGGGAGCTGTTTTTT,CASSLKRTGELFF
-,17,TRBV27,TRBJ1-3,-,TGTGCCAGCAGTCGATTACAGGGAGCGGGCTCTGGAAACACCATATATTTT,CASSRLQGAGSGNTIYF
-,15,TRBV5-1,TRBJ2-5,-,TGCGCCAGCAGCTTGGCGGGTAGCGGATGGGAGACCCAGTACTTC,CASSLAGSGWETQYF
-,13,TRBV15,TRBJ2-1,-,TGTGCCACCAGCTTCCAACCCTACAATGAGCAGTTCTTC,CATSFQPYNEQFF
TRBD2,14,TRBV6-6,TRBJ2-3,-,TGTGCCAGCACCCTGGGGACTAGCGGAAATACGCAGTATTTT,CASTLGTSGNTQYF
-,14,TRBV7-9,TRBJ1-2,few,TGTGCCAGCAGCTTAGGCAACAGACCCTCCGGCTACACCTTC,CASSLGNRPSGYTF
TRBD1,15,TRBV2,TRBJ2-2,-,TGTGCCAGCAGTCAACCAGGGGGCGCAAACGGGGAGCTGTTTTTT,CASSQPGGANGELFF
-,12,TRBV11-2,TRBJ2-5,few,TGTGCCAGCAGCTACCCTGTGGAGACCCAGTACTTC,CASSYPVETQYF
-,17,TRBV11-3,TRBJ2-2,-,TGTGCCAGCAGCTCCGGGGGACAGACGCCGAACACCGGGGAGCTGTTTTTT,CASSSGGQTPNTGELFF
-,13,TRBV14,TRBJ2-3,-,TGTGCCAGCAGCCAAGATTCGAGGGGTACGCAGTATTTT,CASSQDSRGTQYF
-,14,TRBV27,TRBJ1-2,few,TGTGCCAGCAGTTTATCGCCAGGGATTGAGGGCTACACCTTC,CASSLSPGIEGYTF
-,17,TRBV19,TRBJ2-1,few,TGTGCCAGTAGTCTACCAAGGGGCAGGGGCGTTTACAATGAGCAGTTCTTC,CASSLPRGRGVYNEQFF
TRBD2,13,TRBV7-6,TRBJ2-1,few,TGTGCCAGCGGCGGGGGGCCATACAATGAGCAGTTCTTC,CASGGGPYNEQFF
TRBD2,16,TRBV5-1,TRBJ2-1,-,TGCGCCAGCAGCTTGACCGGGGGGTTCTCCCACAATGAGCAGTTCTTC,CASSLTGGFSHNEQFF
-,14,TRBV7-9,TRBJ2-7,-,TGTGCCAGCAGCTTTGTCAGGGACCCATACGAGCAGTACTTC,CASSFVRDPYEQYF
TRBD2,17,TRBV4-2,TRBJ2-1,-,TGTGCCAGCAGCCAAGGAGGGAATAGCGGGTTATACAATGAGCAGTTCTTC,CASSQGGNSGLYNEQFF
-,16,TRBV5-1,TRBJ2-5,-,TGCGCCAGCAGCCAGCAACCGACAGGCGGGGAAGAGACCCAGTACTTC,CASSQQPTGGEETQYF
-,12,TRBV12-3/TRBV12-4,TRBJ2-7,few,TGTGCCAGCAGTTTTGTTGCCAACGAGCAGTACTTC,CASSFVANEQYF
-,13,TRBV7-3,TRBJ2-3,-,TGTGCCAGCAGCTTAAATGCGGCCGATACGCAGTATTTT,CASSLNAADTQYF
-,14,TRBV18,TRBJ1-3,-,TGTGCCAGCTCTCAGGGCGGCTCTGGAAACACCATATATTTT,CASSQGGSGNTIYF
TRBD1,15,TRBV19,TRBJ2-3,-,TGTGCCAGTAGTCTCAACAGGGGAATGGTAGATACGCAGTATTTT,CASSLNRGMVDTQYF
-,14,TRBV7-6,TRBJ2-7,few,TGTGCCAGCAGCTTATCGGGACCCGTCCCGGAGCAGTACTTC,CASSLSGPVPEQYF
-,13,TRBV6-5,TRBJ1-2,-,TGTGCCAGCAGTTATGGAGAGGCCTCTCGCTACACCTTC,CASSYGEASRYTF
-,14,TRBV7-8,TRBJ2-3,few,TGTGCCAGCAGCACTAGGGGGGTGCCAGATACGCAGTATTTT,CASSTRGVPDTQYF
-,15,TRBV3-1,TRBJ1-4,-,TGTGCCAGCAGCCACGGAAATGCAGCGCGGGAAAAACTGTTTTTT,CASSHGNAAREKLFF
TRBD1,17,TRBV7-9,TRBJ1-3,-,TGTGCCAGCAGCCCTCGGGACAGGGGACCCTCTGGAAACACCATATATTTT,CASSPRDRGPSGNTIYF
-,16,TRBV7-6,TRBJ2-1,-,TGTGCCAGCAGCTTAACGGTCAAGAGCTCCTACAATGAGCAGTTCTTC,CASSLTVKSSYNEQFF
TRBD2,15,TRBV20-1,TRBJ2-7,-,TGCAGTGCCAATACAGCTAGCGGGGGGTCCTACGAGCAGTACTTC,CSANTASGGSYEQYF
TRBD1,13,TRBV2,TRBJ1-5,-,TGTGCCAGCAGCGGACAGGGGTGGCAGCCCCAGCATTTT,CASSGQGWQPQHF
-,15,TRBV29-1,TRBJ2-1,-,TGCAGCGTTGCCCCCTCCGCGGGCTCCTACAATGAGCAGTTCTTC,CSVAPSAGSYNEQFF
-,12,TRBV3-1,TRBJ1-4,-,TGTGCCAGCAGCAGACTGGGGGAAAAACTGTTTTTT,CASSRLGEKLFF
-,18,TRBV5-4,TRBJ2-6,-,TGTGCCAGCAGCTTCGGAGAACGAAAACCCTCTGGGGCCAACGTCCTGACTTTC,CASSFGERKPSGANVLTF
TRBD1,15,TRBV5-5,TRBJ1-3,-,TGTGCCAGCAGCCGAGGGACAGTCTCTGTAAACACCATATATTTT,CASSRGTVSVNTIYF
TRBD2,13,TRBV29-1,TRBJ2-7,-,TGCAGCGTCGTAACTAGCGTGACCTACGAGCAGTACTTC,CSVVTSVTYEQYF
-,16,TRBV12-3/TRBV12-4,TRBJ2-1,few,TGTGCCAGCAGCCAGGTTGGGGGGAAAATGCTCAATGAGCAGTTCTTC,CASSQVGGKMLNEQFF
-,16,TRBV4-3,TRBJ2-7,-,TGCGCCAGCAGCCAAGACCGCCAGGGGACCGTCTACGAGCAGTACTTC,CASSQDRQGTVYEQYF
-,13,TRBV11-2,TRBJ2-2,few,TGTGCCAGCAGCTTAGAACTGCCCGGGGAGCTGTTTTTT,CASSLELPGELFF
TRBD2,15,TRBV20-1,TRBJ2-7,-,TGCAGTGCTAGAGATGGGCTAGCGGGAGTTTGGGAGCAGTACTTC,CSARDGLAGVWEQYF
TRBD2,15,TRBV14,TRBJ2-7,-,TGTGCCAGCAGCCAAGACGGCGGGAGCTCCTACGAGCAGTACTTC,CASSQDGGSSYEQYF
TRBD2,15,TRBV5-1,TRBJ2-1,-,TGCGCCAGCAGCCCGGGGGGGCAGGCTTCCAATGAGCAGTTCTTC,CASSPGGQASNEQFF